This TCR beta chain originates from a study of blood T cells in healthy people across ages. Germline CDR1 reads SQVTM; CDR2 reads ANQGSEA. Trimming removed 8 bases at V and 0 bases at J, with 20 bases between. The CDR3 loop spans 15 amino acids. Together with a sample-barcoded 5' primer, a J-beta primer mix was included in a second PCR lasting about 7 to 11 cycles. TCRdb reprocessed the 5' RACE reads via MiXCR and lists one record per CDR3 protein. Altogether hundreds of thousands of distinct CDR3 sequences are present, around 48% being singletons, with the ten largest covering about 32%. Sequencing was performed on blood. The receptor was derived from a woman aged 60-75 years in good health. The genes are TRBV29-1 and TRBJ2-7; maybe TRBD1 (9 bases). CDR3 DNA: TGCAGCTCGGGAGGGGGGACAGGGAGCTCCTACGAGCAGTACTTC. This encodes CSSGGGTGSSYEQYF.